This T cell receptor beta chain was identified during a study of cytomegalovirus exposure and HLA in healthy donors. Study-level information: Researchers previously reported finding roughly 120 million unique TCR beta sequences from around 200 million T cells. Inside one of the first data releases sat about 85 million unique TCRs taken from HLA-typed donors.

About this clone itself: Antigen specificity is unknown.

Looked up from germline, CDR1 is ENHRY and CDR2 is SYGVKD. This CDR3 is built from 16 residues. The V and J ends lost 2 bases and 2 bases, in that order; junction bases with no gene match: 3. Amplification used 60 Vbeta primers and 13 Jbeta primers. Libraries were prepared by immunoSEQ multiplex PCR; TCRdb keeps only in-frame clonotypes and omits some of them. Here the sample spans under 250,000 clones, roughly 79% being singletons. Study-wide results and limits: TRBV6-2, TRBV6-3 and other indistinguishable V segments were excluded. Within a later analysis, the majority of CMV-associated TCR beta chains appeared HLA-restricted.

The J gene is TRBJ2-3, the V gene TRBV10-3, with TRBD1 identical over 11 bases. What was sequenced was PBMCs. This receptor was identified in a man aged 30 to 45 in good health and CMV-seronegative. The DNA of the CDR3 is TGTGCCATCAGTGAGCGGACAGGGGGCACCACAGATACGCAGTATTTT. This encodes CAISERTGGTTDTQYF.